What follows are 21 T cell receptor beta chains derived from one specimen sequenced in a study of blood T cell repertoires in COVID-19. Generated by immunoSEQ multiplex PCR, the TCRdb table keeps only in-frame clones and is missing some. There are roughly 190,000 clones in the sample; around 84% occur only once, and roughly 3% lies in the top ten. The source material was PBMCs or T cells enriched from blood (not recorded which). The receptors originated from a woman aged 25 to 45 who had recovered from COVID-19.

The CDR3 DNA reads as TGTGCCAGCAGCTTCCGGGACAGGGGACTCTACGAGCAGTACTTC. Protein: CASSFRDRGLYEQYF. This chain links TRBV5-6 with TRBJ2-7; 10 nucleotides match TRBD1. Germline assignment: CDR1 SGHDT and CDR2 YYEEEE. The CDR3 sequence is 15 residues long. J gave up 3 bases and V 2 bases, and 5 bases lay outside the gene matches.

The chain is built from TRBV7-6 and TRBJ2-7, with D unresolved. CDR3 size: 15 residues. The germline V gene encodes CDR1 SGHVS and CDR2 FNYEAQ. V was cut by 5 bases and J by 3 bases, with 17 bases left in between. The CDR3 here is CASSPQIGSVYEQYF. Written as DNA, the CDR3 is TGTGCCAGCAGCCCGCAAATCGGGTCAGTCTACGAGCAGTACTTC. Variable domain in full (rest from reference TRBV7-6 and TRBJ2-7): GAGVSQSPRYKVTKRGQDVALRCDPISGHVSLYWYRQALGQGPEFLTYFNYEAQQDKSGLPNDRFSAERPEGSISTLTIQRTEQRDSAMYRCASSPQIGSVYEQYFGPGTRLTVT.

The V and J genes are TRBV21-1 and TRBJ1-2; TRBD1 reflects the table's D call only, with no check against the DNA. TRBV21-1 is classified as a pseudogene. CDR3 length equals 16 residues. The CDR3 protein is CASSTRDRGRSYGYTF. CDR3 bases: TGTGCCAGCAGCACCCGGGACAGGGGGCGTAGCTATGGCTACACCTTC.

The genes are TRBV18 and TRBJ1-2, with TRBD1 identical over 8 bases. Germline-derived CDR1 and CDR2 are KGHSH and LQKENI. The CDR3 loop spans 15 amino acids. Trimming took 0 bases from V and 7 from J; bases not matched to a gene: 7. The DNA for the CDR3 is TGTGCCAGCTCACCACCACAGGGGGTTCGTGGTGGCTACACCTTC. This sequence encodes CASSPPQGVRGGYTF.

The J gene is TRBJ1-3, the V gene TRBV6-1, with D maybe TRBD1 (5 bases). CDR1 MNHNS and CDR2 SASEGT come from the germline V gene. V lost 2 bases to trimming and J lost 0 bases, with 14 bases between them. The CDR3 covers 17 residues. The CDR3 bases are TGTGCCAGCAGTGAATCTTTGGGGGGTAGCTCTGGAAACACCATATATTTT. Translating it yields CASSESLGGSSGNTIYF.

The chain links TRBV28 to TRBJ2-1; D is perhaps TRBD2 (6 bases). The CDR3 runs to 17 residues. V lost 4 bases to trimming and J lost 1 base, with 17 bases between them. Germline-derived CDR1 and CDR2 are MDHEN and SYDVKM. CDR3 in amino acids: CASSWGRLAKSYNEQFF. The CDR3 nucleotides read TGTGCCAGCAGTTGGGGACGGCTAGCGAAGTCCTACAATGAGCAGTTCTTC.

The chain uses TRBV5-8 and TRBJ1-1; tentative D call: TRBD1 (6 bases). CDR1 is SGHTS, CDR2 YDEGEE, per germline. The ends were cut back, 4 bases at V and 5 bases at J, with 15 bases in the middle. This CDR3 has 14 residues. The CDR3 reads CASSPEQGRTEAFF. CDR3 DNA: TGTGCCAGCAGCCCCGAACAGGGAAGGACTGAAGCTTTCTTT. Full variable domain (remainder filled in from reference TRBV5-8 and TRBJ1-1): EAGVTQSPTHLIKTRGQQATLRCSPISGHTSVYWYQQALGLGLQFLLWYDEGEERNRGNFPPRFSGRQFPNYSSELNVNALELEDSALYLCASSPEQGRTEAFFGQGTRLTVV.

This clone was observed once. The rearrangement joins TRBV30 to TRBJ2-7; 9 nucleotides match TRBD1. CDR1 is GTSNPN and CDR2 is SVGIG in the germline V gene (reference sequence). This CDR3 spans 14 amino acids. After removal of 3 bases from V and 4 bases from J, the junction contained 7 bases not matched to a gene. The CDR3, as DNA: TGTGCCTGGAGGGCTCCCGGACAGGGGTACGAGCAGTACTTC. It encodes CAWRAPGQGYEQYF.

This clone has only a few counts. This chain links TRBV5-4 with TRBJ2-2; 9 bases align to TRBD2. The CDR3 is 15 residues long. V lost 4 bases, J lost 7 bases, and 8 bases stayed unmatched. CDR1 is SGHNT, CDR2 YYREEE, per germline (reference sequence). The CDR3 sequence: CASSRGGGAGGELFF. DNA of the CDR3: TGTGCCAGCAGCAGGGGCGGGGGGGCCGGCGGGGAGCTGTTTTTT.

For this clone: One junction end does not reproduce the germline sequence, and a read error may be involved. The J gene is TRBJ2-5, the V gene TRBV19, with D hard to call. The CDR3 is 14 residues long. CDR1 LNHDA and CDR2 SQIVND come from the germline V gene (reference sequence). CDR3 protein: CASSIEGSQGTQYF. For the CDR3, the DNA is TGTGCCAGTAGTATAGAGGGCAGCCAAGGGACCCAGTACTTC.

In its sample, this clone was seen many times. V gene TRBV9 combines with J gene TRBJ2-7, with 11 nucleotides matching TRBD1. The germline gives CDR1 SGDLS, CDR2 YYNGEE. After removal of 0 bases from V and 3 bases from J, the junction contained 2 bases not matched to a gene. CDR3 length equals 15 residues. CDR3 in amino acids: CASSVGGTGGYEQYF. The CDR3 bases are TGTGCCAGCAGCGTAGGTGGGACAGGGGGCTACGAGCAGTACTTC.

V is TRBV6-5 and J is TRBJ1-5; D not certain. Germline V gives CDR1 MNHEY, CDR2 SVGAGI. The V gene lost 2 bases and the J gene lost 4 bases, with 6 bases spanning the gap. The CDR3 totals 13 residues. The CDR3 DNA follows: TGTGCCAGCAGTTACGGTCAGAATCAGCCCCAGCATTTT. Translation: CASSYGQNQPQHF.

The rearrangement uses TRBV5-1 and TRBJ1-5; TRBD1 matches at 9 bases. CDR3 length: 14 amino acids. The germline gives CDR1 SGHRS, CDR2 YFSETQ. Trimming cost V 4 bases and J 6 bases; bases outside gene matches: 5. In DNA, the CDR3 is TGCGCCAGCAGCCCGGGACAGGGAGGTCAGCCCCAGCATTTT. Translating gives CASSPGQGGQPQHF.

V usage is TRBV7-9 and J usage is TRBJ2-7; D is possibly TRBD1 (6 bases). The V gene lost 5 bases and the J gene lost 4 bases, with 15 bases spanning the gap. CDR3 length equals 14 residues. The germline CDR1 and CDR2 sequences are SEHNR and FQNEAQ (reference sequence). The CDR3 region has the DNA TGTGCCAGCAGCCCAGGGGCTAGAGGATACGAGCAGTACGTC. Translated, it gives CASSPGARGYEQYV.

The V and J genes are TRBV10-3 and TRBJ2-2; 7 nucleotides match TRBD1. Per germline, CDR1 ENHRY and CDR2 SYGVKD. The V and J ends lost 5 bases and 2 bases, in that order; junction bases with no gene match: 5. The CDR3 runs 15 residues. CDR3 sequence: CAISLQGPNTGELFF. The CDR3 DNA reads as TGTGCCATCAGTCTACAGGGGCCTAACACCGGGGAGCTGTTTTTT.

A remark on this clone: A junction end diverges from the germline sequence, so it may reflect a read error. The chain uses TRBV14 and TRBJ2-1, with 9 bases matching TRBD1. The CDR3 runs to 14 residues. The germline gives CDR1 SGHDN, CDR2 FVKESK. The CDR3 DNA sequence: TGTGCCAGCAGTGGACAGGGGCCCCACAATGGGCAGTTCTTC. Its translation: CASSGQGPHNGQFF.

The chain has TRBV5-1 and TRBJ2-1, with 9 bases matching TRBD2. The germline V gene has CDR1 SGHRS and CDR2 YFSETQ. V shed 0 bases and J 9 bases; nucleotides not matched to a gene: 7. CDR3 length: 15 amino acids. CDR3 sequence reads: CASSLDSGSEVEQFF. The CDR3 DNA follows: TGCGCCAGCAGCTTGGATAGCGGGAGTGAGGTTGAGCAGTTCTTC.

This clone was observed a handful of times. The chain has TRBV7-9 and TRBJ1-6; D is unresolved. CDR1 SEHNR and CDR2 FQNEAQ come from the germline V gene (reference sequence). Trimming cost V 5 bases and J 7 bases, with 9 bases left between them. The CDR3 has 13 residues. The CDR3 loop reads CASSPPGNSPLHF. The CDR3 bases are TGTGCCAGCAGCCCCCCGGGGAATTCACCCCTCCACTTT.

Many counts were recorded for this clone. CDR3 coding DNA: TGTGCCAGCAGTGAACAGGGCTACGAGCAGTACGTC. Its translation: CASSEQGYEQYV. The genes are TRBV25-1 and TRBJ2-7, with D possibly being TRBD1 (5 bases). Trimming took off 2 bases at V and 3 bases at J, with 5 bases between the two ends. Germline V gene sequence: CDR1 MGHDK, CDR2 SYGVNS. The CDR3 runs 12 residues.

This chain joins TRBV5-1 and TRBJ2-5; 7 bases are shared with TRBD2. Trimming removed 0 bases from V and 2 bases from J; junction bases left unmatched: 10. The CDR3 runs to 17 residues. From germline, CDR1 is SGHRS and CDR2 YFSETQ. CDR3 sequence (DNA): TGCGCCAGCAGCTTGGCCGATCGGGGAGGGGTTCAAGAGACCCAGTACTTC. Translating gives CASSLADRGGVQETQYF. The full variable domain, completed using reference TRBV5-1 and TRBJ2-5, is KAGVTQTPRYLIKTRGQQVTLSCSPISGHRSVSWYQQTPGQGLQFLFEYFSETQRNKGNFPGRFSGRQFSNSRSEMNVSTLELGDSALYLCASSLADRGGVQETQYFGPGTRLLVL.

The CDR3 spells CASSLFRGQVGGELFF. DNA for the CDR3: TGTGCCAGCAGCCTATTCAGGGGGCAAGTAGGCGGGGAGCTGTTTTTT. The V call is TRBV11-2, the J call TRBJ2-2; 8 bases are shared with TRBD1. V dropped 5 bases and J dropped 7; count of bases not matched to a gene: 12. CDR3 length equals 16 residues. Germline V gene sequence: CDR1 SGHAT, CDR2 FQNNGV.